These T cell receptor beta chains were read from a single sample in a study of CD8+CD57+ T cells in acquired aplastic anemia. TCRdb ran MiXCR on the reads and lists one entry per CDR3 protein. Of some 180,000 distinct CDR3 sequences in the sample, about three fifths were seen once. Sequenced input: sorted CD4+, CD8+, or CD8+CD57+ T cells (not recorded which) from PBMCs. These receptors were collected from a human donor with aplastic anemia. Both conserved end residues are part of each CDR3. A D gene is named only where the DNA matches it firmly. Part of the rows lack a size; the others show once, few, many or a class for expanded clones.

-	-	TRBV7-9	TRBJ2-7	CASSHRVGTYEQYF	TGTGCCAGCAGCCACAGGGTAGGAACCTACGAGCAGTACTTC
-	-	TRBV2	TRBJ2-3	CASSDRVTDTQYF	TGTGCCAGCAGTGACAGGGTCACAGATACGCAGTATTTT
-	TRBD1	TRBV14	TRBJ1-2	CASGQSGTGSYGYTF	TGCGCCAGCGGCCAATCCGGGACAGGCTCCTATGGCTACACCTTC
-	-	TRBV4-3	TRBJ2-7	CASSIREQSYEQYF	TGCGCCAGCAGTATCCGGGAACAGTCCTACGAGCAGTACTTC
-	-	TRBV7-2	TRBJ2-1	CASSLALLNEQFF	TGTGCCAGCAGCTTAGCGCTGCTCAATGAGCAGTTCTTC
few	-	TRBV27	TRBJ1-3	CASSWGAPGGNTIYF	TGTGCCAGCAGCTGGGGGGCCCCTGGAGGAAACACCATATATTTT
-	-	TRBV29-1	TRBJ2-7	CSVDPPSRPPSDEQYF	TGCAGCGTTGACCCCCCTAGCCGACCCCCTTCAGACGAGCAGTACTTC
many	TRBD2	TRBV9	TRBJ2-7	CASSVAAGADSYEQYF	TGTGCCAGCAGCGTAGCTGCGGGAGCCGACTCCTACGAGCAGTACTTC
few	TRBD2	TRBV7-2	TRBJ2-7	CAITSGGGEQYF	TGTGCCATCACTAGCGGGGGGGGTGAGCAGTACTTC
-	-	TRBV11-3	TRBJ2-1	CASSPVWAGSYNEQFF	TGTGCCAGCAGCCCCGTCTGGGCCGGGAGTTACAATGAGCAGTTCTTC
-	TRBD1	TRBV6-5	TRBJ1-2	CASSYGDRSRARSF	TGTGCCAGCAGTTACGGGGACAGAAGTAGGGCTCGGTCCTTC
-	-	TRBV4-2	TRBJ2-7	CASSQVGGSSYEQYF	TGTGCCAGCAGCCAAGTAGGAGGGAGCTCCTACGAGCAGTACTTC
-	TRBD1	TRBV7-2	TRBJ2-5	CASRQEGQGAETQYF	TGTGCCAGCAGACAAGAGGGACAGGGGGCAGAGACCCAGTACTTC
many	-	TRBV6-1	TRBJ2-7	CASSVGEGSSYEQYF	TGTGCCAGCAGTGTCGGCGAGGGGAGCTCCTACGAGCAGTACTTC
once	-	TRBV20-1	TRBJ2-3	CSARDAAEQYF	TGCAGTGCTAGAGATGCGGCAGAGCAGTATTTT
many	-	TRBV5-1	TRBJ1-1	CASRLGASMNTEAFF	TGCGCCAGCAGGTTGGGGGCCAGCATGAACACTGAAGCTTTCTTT
-	-	TRBV5-1	TRBJ1-2	CASTPTGALYGYTF	TGCGCCAGCACCCCCACAGGAGCCCTTTATGGCTACACCTTC
many	-	TRBV2	TRBJ2-3	CASSERDPAQYF	TGTGCCAGCAGTGAACGGGACCCGGCGCAGTATTTT
-	-	TRBV4-1	TRBJ2-1	CASSIRTGAKDEQFF	TGCGCCAGCAGCATACGGACGGGGGCGAAAGATGAGCAGTTCTTC
many	-	TRBV19	TRBJ2-7	CASSWDTAYEQYF	TGTGCCAGTAGCTGGGACACCGCCTACGAGCAGTACTTC
few	TRBD1	TRBV5-1	TRBJ2-1	CASSYTGTGDEQFF	TGCGCCAGCAGTTACACCGGGACAGGGGATGAGCAGTTCTTC
many	TRBD1	TRBV5-6	TRBJ2-7	CASSSRDSGYEQYF	TGTGCCAGCAGCTCCCGGGACAGTGGGTACGAGCAGTACTTC
-	TRBD1	TRBV19	TRBJ1-5	CASSRDRVMGQPQHF	TGTGCCAGTAGTAGGGACAGGGTAATGGGTCAGCCCCAGCATTTT
-	-	TRBV2	TRBJ1-6	CASSEVANSPLHF	TGTGCCAGCAGTGAAGTAGCAAATTCACCCCTCCACTTT
many	TRBD1	TRBV5-5	TRBJ1-2	CASSFRTGKVVNYGYTF	TGTGCCAGCAGCTTCCGGACAGGGAAGGTAGTTAACTATGGCTACACCTTC
-	TRBD2	TRBV20-1	TRBJ2-7	CSARSGTMREQYF	TGCAGTGCTCGATCCGGGACTATGCGCGAGCAGTACTTC
few	TRBD1	TRBV20-1	TRBJ1-1	CSASGQVRTEAFF	TGCAGTGCTAGTGGACAGGTTAGGACTGAAGCTTTCTTT
-	TRBD1	TRBV20-1	TRBJ2-3	CSGVWTGGPDTQYF	TGCAGTGGGGTTTGGACAGGGGGTCCAGATACGCAGTATTTT
-	-	TRBV7-2	TRBJ2-1	CASSFIDEQFF	TGTGCCAGCAGCTTCATCGATGAGCAGTTCTTC
-	TRBD1	TRBV5-4	TRBJ2-7	CASSLKKIAGQAYEQYF	TGTGCCAGCAGCTTGAAAAAGATTGCGGGACAGGCCTACGAGCAGTACTTC
-	-	TRBV27	TRBJ1-2	CASSLSRQDGYTF	TGTGCCAGCAGTTTATCCAGACAAGACGGCTACACCTTC
-	TRBD1	TRBV10-3	TRBJ2-3	CAISEGTGGIDTQYF	TGTGCCATCAGTGAGGGGACAGGGGGTATAGATACGCAGTATTTT
-	-	TRBV10-2	TRBJ1-1	CASSEGGVYTEAFF	TGCGCCAGCAGTGAAGGGGGGGTATATACTGAAGCTTTCTTT
-	TRBD2	TRBV10-3	TRBJ2-5	CAISESGTSGETQYF	TGTGCCATCAGTGAGAGCGGGACTAGCGGTGAGACCCAGTACTTC
few	TRBD1	TRBV7-9	TRBJ1-2	CASSGVDRAGYTF	TGTGCCAGCAGCGGAGTGGACAGGGCGGGCTACACCTTC
-	TRBD2	TRBV24-1	TRBJ2-3	CAIGGGETDTQYF	TGTGCCATCGGGGGGGGCGAAACAGATACGCAGTATTTT
few	TRBD1	TRBV10-3	TRBJ2-5	CASCPGQGPQETQYF	TGTGCCTCGTGTCCGGGACAGGGCCCCCAAGAGACCCAGTACTTC
few	-	TRBV2	TRBJ2-7	CASSGRTGRPSYEQYF	TGTGCCAGCAGTGGCCGAACCGGACGACCTTCCTACGAGCAGTACTTC
few	TRBD1	TRBV29-1	TRBJ1-2	CSVGGTGFGGYTF	TGCAGCGTTGGCGGGACAGGGTTTGGGGGCTACACCTTC
many	-	TRBV7-6	TRBJ2-1	CASSPSGGSSYNEQFF	TGTGCCAGCAGCCCGTCCGGGGGTAGCTCCTACAATGAGCAGTTCTTC
-	-	TRBV7-9	TRBJ2-2	CASRLLANTGELFF	TGTGCCAGCAGACTACTAGCGAACACCGGGGAGCTGTTTTTT
-	TRBD2	TRBV7-2	TRBJ2-3	CASSLDSSGGWTDTQYF	TGTGCCAGCAGCTTAGACTCTAGCGGGGGGTGGACAGATACGCAGTATTTT
-	-	TRBV6-5	TRBJ2-7	CASRRVTSYEQYF	TGTGCCAGCAGACGGGTCACCTCCTACGAGCAGTACTTC
once	-	TRBV7-2	TRBJ1-4	CASSLRTGDHNEKLFF	TGTGCCAGCAGCTTACGGACGGGCGATCATAATGAAAAACTGTTTTTT
-	-	TRBV20-1	TRBJ1-6	CSAAFGQGNSPLHF	TGCAGTGCCGCATTCGGGCAGGGGAATTCACCCCTCCACTTT
once	-	TRBV10-3	TRBJ2-6	CAISEIYSGANVLTF	TGTGCCATCAGTGAAATTTACTCTGGGGCCAACGTCCTGACTTTC
-	TRBD1	TRBV7-2	TRBJ2-2	CASSSQTGGGPGGELFF	TGTGCCAGCAGCTCCCAGACAGGGGGGGGGCCTGGCGGGGAGCTGTTTTTT
-	-	TRBV5-1	TRBJ2-5	CASSGGLLHQETQYF	TGCGCCAGCAGCGGGGGACTTCTCCATCAAGAGACCCAGTACTTC
many	-	TRBV19	TRBJ2-3	CASRGWGATDTQYF	TGTGCCAGTAGGGGTTGGGGGGCCACAGATACGCAGTATTTT
-	TRBD1	TRBV15	TRBJ2-7	CATSVGQGYEQYF	TGTGCCACCAGCGTTGGACAGGGCTACGAGCAGTACTTC
-	-	TRBV7-6	TRBJ1-1	CACSPGQYPDFTEAFF	TGTGCCTGCAGCCCCGGACAGTACCCAGATTTTACTGAAGCTTTCTTT
-	-	TRBV29-1	TRBJ2-2	CSVPRNTGELFF	TGCAGCGTTCCACGGAACACCGGGGAGCTGTTTTTT